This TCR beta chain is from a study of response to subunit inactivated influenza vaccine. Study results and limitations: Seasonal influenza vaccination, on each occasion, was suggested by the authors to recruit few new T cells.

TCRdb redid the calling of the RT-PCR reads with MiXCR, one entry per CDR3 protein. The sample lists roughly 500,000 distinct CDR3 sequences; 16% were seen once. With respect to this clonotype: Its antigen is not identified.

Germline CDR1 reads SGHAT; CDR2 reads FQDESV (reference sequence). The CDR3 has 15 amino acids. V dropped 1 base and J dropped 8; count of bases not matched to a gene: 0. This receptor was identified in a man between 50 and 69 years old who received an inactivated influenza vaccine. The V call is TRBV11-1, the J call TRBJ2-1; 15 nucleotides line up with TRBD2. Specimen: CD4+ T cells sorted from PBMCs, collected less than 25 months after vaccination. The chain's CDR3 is CASSLGTSGRDEQFF. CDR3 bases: TGTGCCAGCAGCTTAGGGACTAGCGGGAGGGATGAGCAGTTCTTC. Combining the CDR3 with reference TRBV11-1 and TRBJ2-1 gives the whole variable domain EAEVAQSPRYKITEKSQAVAFWCDPISGHATLYWYRQILGQGPELLVQFQDESVVDDSQLPKDRFSAERLKGVDSTLKIQPAELGDSAMYLCASSLGTSGRDEQFFGPGTRLTVL.